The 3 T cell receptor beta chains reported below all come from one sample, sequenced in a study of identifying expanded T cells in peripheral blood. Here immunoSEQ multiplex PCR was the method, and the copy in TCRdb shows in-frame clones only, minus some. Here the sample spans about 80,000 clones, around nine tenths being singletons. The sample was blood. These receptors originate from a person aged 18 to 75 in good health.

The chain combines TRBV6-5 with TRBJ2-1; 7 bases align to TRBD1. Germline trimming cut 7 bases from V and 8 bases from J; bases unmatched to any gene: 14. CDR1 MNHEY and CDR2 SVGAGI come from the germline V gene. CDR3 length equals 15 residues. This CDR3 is CASIPLGRGLHEQFF. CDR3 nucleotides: TGTGCCAGCATCCCCCTGGGAAGGGGGCTCCATGAGCAGTTCTTC.

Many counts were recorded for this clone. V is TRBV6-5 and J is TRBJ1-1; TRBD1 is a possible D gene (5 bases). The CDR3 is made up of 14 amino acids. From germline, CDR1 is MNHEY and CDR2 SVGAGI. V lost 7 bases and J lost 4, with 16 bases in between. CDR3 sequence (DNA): TGTGCCAGCAATTTACTCGGGGGGACCACTGAAGCTTTCTTT. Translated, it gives CASNLLGGTTEAFF.

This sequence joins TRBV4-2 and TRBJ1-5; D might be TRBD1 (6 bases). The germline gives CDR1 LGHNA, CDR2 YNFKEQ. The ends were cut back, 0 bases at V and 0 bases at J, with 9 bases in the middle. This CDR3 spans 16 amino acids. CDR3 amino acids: CASSQEWGRSNQPQHF. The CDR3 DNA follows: TGTGCCAGCAGCCAAGAGTGGGGGCGTAGCAATCAGCCCCAGCATTTT.